This paragraph reports one T cell receptor beta chain. This CDR3 has 12 residues. The germline V and J ends were trimmed by 10 bases and 6 bases, with 15 bases remaining between them. Per germline, CDR1 SNHLY and CDR2 FYNNEI. Methods used by the authors: Amplified reference gene primers provided the basis for estimating nucleated cell counts. TCRdb's table, derived via immunoSEQ multiplex PCR, lists solely in-frame clones and lacks some. Clonal size and the V and J genes are those of that table, whereas D and trimming came from the DNA. This sample carries around 150,000 clones, about nine tenths of them seen once, and the ten largest clones take 3.5% to 5%. The data stem from a study of blood T cell repertoires in COVID-19. Study-wide background: The samples span acute and convalescent COVID-19 from the United States, Italy and Spain. Sources were T cells, B-cell-depleted T cells, or PBMCs; the material itself was cDNA or gDNA.

The TCR was taken from a woman aged 55-69 years with active or convalescent COVID-19. The V call is TRBV2, the J call TRBJ1-2; weak D call: TRBD1 (5 bases). Sequenced: peripheral blood. Here the CDR3 DNA reads TGTGCCACCGGGGAGGGGCCCCATGGCTACACCTTC. Translation gives CATGEGPHGYTF. The full variable domain, in which reference TRBV2 and TRBJ1-2 provide the parts outside the CDR3, is EPEVTQTPSHQVTQMGQEVILRCVPISNHLYFYWYRQILGQKVEFLVSFYNNEISEKSEIFDDQFSVERPDGSNFTLKIRSTKLEDSAMYFCATGEGPHGYTFGSGTRLTVV.